This entry features one T cell receptor beta chain sequence. Only one count was recorded for this clone. Its target antigen remains unknown. Base quality data are lacking; no much larger clone is found one base away. Each collaborating institution followed its own protocols to collect whole blood in K2EDTA tubes. For TCRbeta analysis, collaborator samples were shipped as frozen whole blood, as isolated PBMCs, or as DNA extracted from either sample type. This record belongs to a study of blood T cell repertoires in COVID-19 (TCRdb year 2020). Study-wide context: Samples from collaborators originated in the United States, Italy and Spain and spanned both the acute and convalescent phases of COVID-19. The material from the prospective study consisted of cDNA or gDNA derived from T cells, B-cell-depleted T cells, or PBMCs. Deeply sampled blood TCRbeta repertoires from subjects exposed to, actively infected with, or recovered from COVID-19 were included in the dataset. The repertoires were made available in a free public database intended to serve as a resource for research on the immune response to SARS-CoV-2. Samples were obtained from the ongoing ImmuneRACE study (first 160 participants) and from 1,000 to 1,500 subjects provided by 6 global collaborators. Sample metadata almost always included a de-identified subject ID, COVID-19 status, age in years and sex. Where HLA class I and class II types were available, the types were taken from metadata supplied by the sample provider, not from assay-based typing.

On the study overall, not on this receptor specifically: The amount of clinical and demographic metadata varied by source and participant and was provided uncurated.

TCRbeta CDR3 regions were amplified from genomic DNA by means of the immunoSEQ Assay, a bias-controlled multiplex PCR. Concerning the study's data processing: The number of nucleated cells in each sample was estimated from the amplification of reference gene primers within the assay. To quantify the absolute abundance of each unique TCRbeta CDR3 rearrangement, sequence reads were collapsed and filtered. For each sample, productive Simpson clonality was calculated as the square root of Simpson's diversity index across productive rearrangements. The table comes from immuneACCESS by way of TCRdb, which keeps in-frame sequences with V and J called. Part of the clones is missing from these tables; in studies checked, under half for an unresolved V gene and the rest for unknown reasons. The V and J calls and clone size come from that table; D and trimming were worked out from the DNA. Within this sample are about 34,000 clones, with 85% of them counted one time only. Under 20% of the sample comes from the top ten.

Deletion took 6 bases off V and 4 bases off J, with a span of 15 bases between the germline ends. The CDR3 runs 15 amino acids, cysteine and phenylalanine included. Only the CDR3 region is kept as DNA, spanning 45 bases read in frame from base 1. In the germline V gene, CDR1 corresponds to SNHLY and CDR2 to FYNNEI. The clonotype was recovered from a woman aged 55 to 70 with active COVID-19. The sequencing input was peripheral blood. The chain links TRBV2 with TRBJ2-2; TRBD1 is perhaps the D gene, given 5 matching bases. In nucleotide form, the sequence is TGTGCCAGCAGCGAACAGGTCATCGGCACCGGGGAGCTGTTTTTT. It is translated as CASSEQVIGTGELFF.